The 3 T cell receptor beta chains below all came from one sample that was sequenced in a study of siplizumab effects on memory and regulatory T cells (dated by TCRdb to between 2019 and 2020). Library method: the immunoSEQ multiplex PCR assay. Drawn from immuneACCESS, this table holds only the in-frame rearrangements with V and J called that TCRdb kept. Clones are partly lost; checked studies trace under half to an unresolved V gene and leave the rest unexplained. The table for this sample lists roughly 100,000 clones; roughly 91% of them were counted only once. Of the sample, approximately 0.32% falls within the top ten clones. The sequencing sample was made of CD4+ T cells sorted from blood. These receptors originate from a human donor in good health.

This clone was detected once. The CDR3 region is CASSLNSGTSNYNEQFF. CDR3 nucleotides: TGCGCCAGCAGCCTGAATTCCGGGACGTCTAATTACAATGAGCAGTTCTTC. V and J are TRBV4-1 and TRBJ2-1; D assignment may be TRBD1 or TRBD2 (5 bases each). Trimming left V 4 bases short and J 4 bases short, with 20 bases between. Germline CDR1 and CDR2: MGHRA and YSYEKL. The CDR3 contains 17 residues.

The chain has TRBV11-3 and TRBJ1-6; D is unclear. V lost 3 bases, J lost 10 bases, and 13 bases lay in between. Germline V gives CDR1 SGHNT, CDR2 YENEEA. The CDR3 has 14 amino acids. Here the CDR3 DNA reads TGTGCCAGCAGCTTCCTTAAGGCGGGGTCACCCCTCCACTTT. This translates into CASSFLKAGSPLHF.

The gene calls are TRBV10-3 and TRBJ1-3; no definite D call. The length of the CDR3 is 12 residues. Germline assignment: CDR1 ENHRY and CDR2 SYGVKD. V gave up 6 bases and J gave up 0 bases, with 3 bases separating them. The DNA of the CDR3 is TGTGCCATCAGCACCTCTGGAAACACCATATATTTT. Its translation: CAISTSGNTIYF.